Presented here are 6 T cell receptor beta chains from one specimen sequenced in a study of blood T cell repertoires in COVID-19. TCRdb's copy holds only in-frame clones and misses some; the assay was immunoSEQ multiplex PCR. The sample yields approximately 63,000 clones, around 85% seen once. Sequenced: peripheral blood. Receptors originate from a woman in her 70s with acute or convalescent COVID-19.

The rearrangement joins TRBV27 to TRBJ1-6, with TRBD1 matching 11 bases. The CDR3 extends over 17 amino acids. Germline values: CDR1 MNHEY, CDR2 SMNVEV (reference sequence). J gave up 0 bases and V 8 bases, and 6 bases lay outside the gene matches. The CDR3 reads CASRTGGVSSYNSPLHF. The CDR3 nucleotides are TGTGCCAGCCGGACAGGGGGCGTTAGCTCCTATAATTCACCCCTCCACTTT.

The rearrangement uses TRBV14 and TRBJ2-1; 7 bases fit TRBD2. Trimming cost V 2 bases and J 7 bases; bases outside gene matches: 11. Germline assignment: CDR1 SGHDN and CDR2 FVKESK. The length of the CDR3 is 16 residues. Here the CDR3 DNA reads TGTGCCAGCAGCCAATTGGGGGGGTCCGCCATAAATGAGCAGTTCTTC. Amino acid sequence: CASSQLGGSAINEQFF. The variable domain in full, with the rest retrieved from reference TRBV14 and TRBJ2-1, is EAGVTQFPSHSVIEKGQTVTLRCDPISGHDNLYWYRRVMGKEIKFLLHFVKESKQDESGMPNNRFLAERTGGTYSTLKVQPAELEDSGVYFCASSQLGGSAINEQFFGPGTRLTVL.

This clone came up a few times. The V and J genes are TRBV9 and TRBJ2-1, with D unclear. The germline V and J ends were trimmed by 0 bases and 8 bases, with 9 bases remaining between them. The CDR3 spans 13 residues. Germline values: CDR1 SGDLS, CDR2 YYNGEE. The CDR3 nucleotides read TGTGCCAGCAGCGTAGTCTCTTATGATGAGCAGTTCTTC. The encoded protein is CASSVVSYDEQFF.

V is TRBV6-2 or TRBV6-3 and J is TRBJ2-1; 9 bases fit TRBD2. The CDR3 length is 15 residues. The ends lost 6 bases at V and 5 bases at J; junction bases unmatched: 8. Per germline, CDR1 MNHEY and CDR2 SVGEGT. Here the CDR3 reads CASSPPGLAHNEQFF. The CDR3, as DNA: TGTGCCAGCAGCCCCCCAGGACTAGCGCACAATGAGCAGTTCTTC.

The chain combines TRBV28 with TRBJ2-5; 8 bases fit TRBD2. V was pared by 6 bases and J by 5 bases, with 14 bases of the junction left unmatched. CDR1 and CDR2 (germline): MDHEN, SYDVKM. This CDR3 region has 16 residues. The CDR3 coding sequence is TGTGCCAGCAGACTCGGACTAAGCGGGGGTTTGGAGACCCAGTACTTC. It yields the protein CASRLGLSGGLETQYF.

The rearrangement joins TRBV28 to TRBJ1-2; TRBD1 matches at 10 bases. The CDR3 runs to 14 residues. The J segment lost 6 bases and the V segment lost 6 bases, leaving 7 bases of the junction unmatched. CDR1 and CDR2 (germline): MDHEN, SYDVKM. The CDR3 sequence: CASSGDRGRDGYTF. The CDR3 DNA follows: TGTGCCAGCAGCGGAGACAGGGGGCGTGATGGCTACACCTTC.